This is a list of T cell receptor beta chains from one sample in a study of cytomegalovirus exposure and HLA in healthy donors. Method: immunoSEQ multiplex PCR; TCRdb's copy keeps in-frame clones and lacks some. The repertoire includes 98,000 or so clones, about three quarters of them detected once, and around 5% sits in the top ten. The sequenced material came from PBMCs. These receptors came from a woman aged 18-29 years in good health and CMV-seropositive. Both conserved end residues are part of each CDR3. Fields, in order: clone size, J gene, V gene, D gene, CDR3 DNA, CDR3 protein. D genes are given only for firm matches. The size entry is marked missing in some rows and otherwise reads once, few, many or a size class.

size: once; J: TRBJ1-5; V: TRBV7-7; D: .; DNA: TGTGCTAGCACCCCTAACGAAAATCAGCCCCAGCATTTT; CDR3: CASTPNENQPQHF
size: .; J: TRBJ2-3; V: TRBV4-1; D: .; DNA: TGCGCCAGCAGCCAAGGTGAGAGGGTCCACACAGATACGCAGTATTTT; CDR3: CASSQGERVHTDTQYF
size: .; J: TRBJ2-1; V: TRBV5-1; D: TRBD2; DNA: TGCGCCAGCAGCTCCGGACTAGCGGGGGCGGGAGAGCAGTTCTTC; CDR3: CASSSGLAGAGEQFF
size: .; J: TRBJ1-1; V: TRBV28; D: .; DNA: TGTGCCAGCAGGCCCCAGGGGTTGAACACTGAAGCTTTCTTT; CDR3: CASRPQGLNTEAFF
size: .; J: TRBJ2-3; V: TRBV7-2; D: TRBD2; DNA: TGTGCCAGCAGCCCACCCCTGGGACTAGCGGAGGGGAATACGCAGTATTTT; CDR3: CASSPPLGLAEGNTQYF
size: .; J: TRBJ2-1; V: TRBV5-1; D: TRBD2; DNA: TGCGCCAGCAGCTTTAGCGGGAGGATTGCCAATGAGCAGTTCTTC; CDR3: CASSFSGRIANEQFF
size: .; J: TRBJ2-7; V: TRBV27; D: TRBD2; DNA: TGTGCCAGCAGTTTCCTAGCGGGAGAAAGTGAGCAGTACTTC; CDR3: CASSFLAGESEQYF
size: few; J: TRBJ2-7; V: TRBV5-6; D: .; DNA: TGTGCCAGCAGCTTGGTATTCGGCAGGCAGAGCTCCTACGAGCAGTACTTC; CDR3: CASSLVFGRQSSYEQYF
size: .; J: TRBJ2-7; V: TRBV28; D: .; DNA: TGTGCCAGCAGGGGACAACTCAGCTCCTACGAGCAGTACTTC; CDR3: CASRGQLSSYEQYF
size: .; J: TRBJ1-6; V: TRBV6-5; D: .; DNA: TGTGCCAGCAGTTTATTCGGGGAGCGTAGTTCACCCCTCCACTTT; CDR3: CASSLFGERSSPLHF
size: .; J: TRBJ1-5; V: TRBV6-5; D: TRBD1; DNA: TGTGCCAGCAGAATGGGACAGGGTAGCAATCAGCCCCAGCATTTT; CDR3: CASRMGQGSNQPQHF
size: .; J: TRBJ2-2; V: TRBV5-6; D: .; DNA: TGTGCCAGCAGCCCCGGACGCGGACTCGGTAACACCGGGGAGCTGTTTTTT; CDR3: CASSPGRGLGNTGELFF
size: .; J: TRBJ1-6; V: TRBV30; D: .; DNA: TGTGCCTGGAGTAGAGTGGGGGGTTCACCCCTCCACTTT; CDR3: CAWSRVGGSPLHF
size: .; J: TRBJ1-3; V: TRBV6-6; D: .; DNA: TGTGCCAGCAGTAAAGGACAGCAGAGCTCTGGAAACACCATATATTTT; CDR3: CASSKGQQSSGNTIYF